This T cell receptor (beta chain) appears in the sequencing data of a study of T cells in Graves' hyperthyroidism and ophthalmopathy (dated by TCRdb to 2018 to 2020). Describing the broader study: Peripheral blood was collected at initial diagnosis, before any treatment. To identify TCR V-J signatures that set the groups apart, the researchers used a discovery cohort of about a hundred patients, made up of under 50 with Graves' ophthalmopathy and some 58 with stable Graves' hyperthyroidism. An independent validation cohort of under 20 hyperthyroidism patients and 17 patients who later progressed to ophthalmopathy tested prospective prediction of ophthalmopathy. For training and testing, the 100 or so patients in the discovery cohort were randomly divided in a 7:3 ratio. In several Graves' hyperthyroidism patients, the study also compared T-cell repertoires from thyroid tissue with T-cell repertoires from blood. Once sampling was done, hyperthyroidism patients were given methimazole at a starting dose of 30 mg daily, whereas ophthalmopathy patients were given high-dose intravenous methylprednisolone. TCR Vbeta CDR3 sequencing of roughly 140 peripheral blood samples (43 ophthalmopathy, under 80 hyperthyroidism and approximately 17 progressor patients) is reported in the paper.

This clonotype was seen repeatedly, ten times or more. The antigen it binds to is not known. Base qualities are not at hand, and no much larger clone is one base apart. TCR beta CDR3 regions were amplified from RNA transcripts. For the first round of RT-PCR on the TCR CDR3, the HTBI primer set was used together with the Qiagen OneStep RT-PCR kit. The libraries were constructed in a second round of multiplex PCR and then size-selected and purified. Paired-end sequencing of the libraries was performed with 100 bp reads on an Illumina HiSeq2000. The authors' analysis ran thus. SOAPnuke was used to process the raw data, removing reads that contained adapters or uncalled bases, had a mean Phred below 15, or lacked an exact match to the constant primer or identifier. High-quality paired reads were merged using COPE v1.2.5, and each unique nucleotide sequence was defined as a clonotype. MiTCR v1.1 was used to align the clonotypes against IMGT TRBV, TRBD and TRBJ reference segments. The analysis included only V-J combinations with a frequency above 0.0001, which together covered 99% to 99.2% of the repertoires. The TCS score was defined as the ratio of F50 (clonal expansion) to E x V (chaos), calculated using BLOSUM62-based TCRdist between CDR3 peptides within each V-J. Welch's t-statistics and random forest reduced fewer than 550 V-J features to about 12, which were used in a naive Bayes classifier (R e1071). The public reads were quality trimmed at Q25 with fastp and then assembled into clones with MiXCR by TCRdb, keeping productive beta chains. Rows with a matching CDR3 protein are joined into one entry that keeps the most common DNA and genes. TCRdb, not the original authors, processed these V and J calls. The sample table holds nearly 110,000 distinct CDR3 sequences, of which about 15% were seen once. The ten largest make up about 42% of the sample.

Graves' hyperthyroidism was defined as stable when no progression to ophthalmopathy occurred over 18 months of follow-up. The hyperthyroidism patients were between 18 and 65 years old and newly diagnosed, with a disease duration of less than 2 months. Exclusion was applied to patients with uncontrolled infections, other autoimmune diseases, pregnancy or lactation. Diagnoses relied on clinical symptoms, serum thyroxine and TRAb, thyroid ultrasound and orbital computed tomography. PBMCs were separated from roughly 10 ml of fresh peripheral blood using Ficoll-Paque density gradient centrifugation. Total RNA was extracted with Trizol reagent, and quality was checked on an Agilent 2100 Bioanalyzer. From cysteine to phenylalanine, the CDR3 is 17 amino acids long. Kept here is only the CDR3 DNA, which spans 51 bases and is read in frame from base 1. The CDR1 and CDR2 encoded by the germline V gene are MNHEY and SVGAGI. Clipping removes 0 bases from V and 6 bases from J, with 11 as the unmatched junction base count.

Beyond this particular receptor, the publication reports: Most expanded thyroid clonotypes (frequency above 0.001) were also found in blood, which suggests that blood repertoires may mirror thyroid immune responses. A 13 V-J signature model separated ophthalmopathy from stable hyperthyroidism, with approximately 87% sensitivity and about 81% specificity in cross-validation and 80%/75% in testing. No statistical method was used to fix the sample size in advance, and group allocation was not hidden from the investigators. During validation, the model predicted progression to ophthalmopathy a median of about 5.9 months ahead of onset, with 60% to 71% sensitivity and around 73% specificity.

Recombination linked TRBV6-5 to TRBJ1-2; TRBD1 lines up with 9 middle nucleotides. Sequencing was done on a sample of blood. The receptor's source is a woman aged 45-60 years with Graves' hyperthyroidism. The CDR3 reads as follows: CASSYSLGTGLVNGYTF. The DNA reads TGTGCCAGCAGTTACTCTCTCGGGACAGGGCTGGTGAATGGCTACACCTTC.